The clone carrying this TCR beta chain was seen only a few times. Its antigen is not identified. This CDR3 is 15 amino acids long. CDR1 is MNHEY and CDR2 is SVGAGI in the germline V gene. Unmatched junction bases numbered 19, after V lost 6 bases and J lost 14 bases. These data come from a study of cytomegalovirus exposure and HLA in healthy donors. Study in general: When 300 to 500 donors were genotyped, just over 80% of them were found to fall in the Caucasian-associated ancestry cluster.

The PCR made use of 60 Vbeta and 13 Jbeta primers. TCRdb keeps only in-frame clones here, not all; method: immunoSEQ multiplex PCR. The sample records 150,000 to 200,000 clones, roughly 77% being singletons. Broader study findings: Common viral pathogens seemed to be connected with several of the most significant clusters, according to a later analysis. While the bulk of TCR sequences proved rare, some public TCRs turned up in many donors. A link between a missense DCLRE1C variant and TCR beta V- and J-gene trimming emerged from a later analysis.

The source is a woman aged 45-65 years in good health and CMV-seronegative. The sample taken for sequencing was PBMCs. The chain employs TRBV6-5 and TRBJ1-1; 9 bases align to TRBD1. CDR3: CASREPPPGTGREFF. CDR3 DNA sequence: TGTGCCAGCAGGGAGCCCCCACCGGGGACAGGGAGAGAGTTCTTT.